This TCR beta chain was sequenced in a study of early T cells in non-severe SARS-CoV-2 infection. As for the study in general: Chains were not paired, and sequencing was done on bulk RNA from unsorted whole blood. Notes on the study in general: A preference for anti-spike CD8 responses marked VDJdb matching, which missed private and CD4 specificities.

The CDR3 is made up of 14 amino acids. Trimming shortened V by 1 base and J by 3 bases, and 10 bases separated the two germline ends. Germline CDR1 reads LGHNA; CDR2 reads YSLEER. This clonotype was detected ten times or more. As yet, its antigen is unknown. Researchers attached unique molecular identifiers to individual cDNA molecules. A single record per CDR3 protein comes from TCRdb applying MiXCR to the 5' RACE reads. The table shows just under 60,000 distinct CDR3 sequences, with more than 8.5% occurring only once. This clonotype originated in an adult who was a healthcare worker with PCR-confirmed SARS-CoV-2 infection or an uninfected control (not recorded which). This sequence joins TRBV4-3 and TRBJ2-7; D is unresolved. What was sequenced was whole blood. The DNA of the CDR3 is TGCGCCAGCAGCCAAGCGGCAGGAGACTACGAGCAGTACTTC. This codes for CASSQAAGDYEQYF.